The T cell receptor beta chain under discussion was sequenced for a study of lymphopenia after photon versus proton radiotherapy. Germline lookup yields CDR1 KGHSH and CDR2 LQKENI. Between the trimmed V and J ends, which lost 8 bases and 3 bases, there was a span of 20 bases. This CDR3 has 15 residues. General study results and limits: Post-nadir diversity loss with photons came from oligoclonal expansion, particularly CD8+ Temra cells.

Comments on this clone: Its matching antigen is unknown.

Measured with immunoSEQ multiplex PCR; TCRdb has only the in-frame clones, and not every one. Among 89,000 or so clones listed, about 83% were seen once. This clonotype originated in a man aged 60 to 69 with pancreatic cancer. This sequence joins TRBV18 and TRBJ2-7; possible D gene TRBD1, 6 bases. Sequencing used peripheral blood, obtained from a patient treated with proton-based radiotherapy. The CDR3 loop is CASAIEQGSLYEQYF. The CDR3, as DNA: TGTGCCAGCGCTATAGAACAGGGTTCCCTCTACGAGCAGTACTTC. Supplemented by reference TRBV18 and TRBJ2-7, the full variable domain reads NAGVMQNPRHLVRRRGQEARLRCSPMKGHSHVYWYRQLPEEGLKFMVYLQKENIIDESGMPKERFSAEFPKEGPSILRIQQVVRGDSAAYFCASAIEQGSLYEQYFGPGTRLTVT.